The next 13 T cell receptor beta chains were all read from a single sample in a study of blood T cell repertoires in COVID-19. Clones were read by immunoSEQ multiplex PCR, and TCRdb kept only the in-frame ones, dropping some. This repertoire shows about 44,000 clones, 92% found once; its top ten account for around 11%. The sequenced sample consisted of peripheral blood. These receptors came from a human donor in a cohort sampled during active COVID-19.

This clone was found once. The chain carries TRBV24-1 and TRBJ2-5, with D tentatively TRBD2 (5 bases). CDR1 is KGHDR, CDR2 SFDVKD, per germline. The germline V and J ends were trimmed by 3 bases and 0 bases, with 13 bases remaining between them. The CDR3 is made up of 16 amino acids. This CDR3 is CATSDLVSGYQETQYF. The CDR3 DNA is TGTGCCACCAGTGATCTCGTAAGCGGCTACCAAGAGACCCAGTACTTC.

The J gene is TRBJ2-1, the V gene TRBV19; a weak D match, TRBD1 (5 bases). V gave up 6 bases and J gave up 6 bases, with 15 bases separating them. The CDR3 spans 14 residues. Germline assignment: CDR1 LNHDA and CDR2 SQIVND (reference sequence). CDR3: CASRGQPGLNEQFF. CDR3 nucleotide sequence: TGTGCCAGTAGAGGACAACCAGGCCTCAATGAGCAGTTCTTC.

The chain uses TRBV2 and TRBJ1-3; D is unclear. CDR1 is SNHLY, CDR2 FYNNEI, per germline. V was clipped by 6 bases and J by 0 bases, with 9 bases between them. The CDR3 consists of 14 residues. The CDR3 region is CASSSEISGNTIYF. CDR3 sequence (DNA): TGTGCCAGCAGCTCGGAGATCTCTGGAAACACCATATATTTT. Full variable domain (missing parts from reference TRBV2 and TRBJ1-3): EPEVTQTPSHQVTQMGQEVILRCVPISNHLYFYWYRQILGQKVEFLVSFYNNEISEKSEIFDDQFSVERPDGSNFTLKIRSTKLEDSAMYFCASSSEISGNTIYFGEGSWLTVV.

The chain has TRBV10-3 and TRBJ2-2; D perhaps matches TRBD2 (5 bases). CDR3 length: 14 residues. Germline V gene data show CDR1 as ENHRY and CDR2 as SYGVKD. Trimming removed 9 bases at V and 2 bases at J, with 13 bases between. CDR3 sequence: CAITSGLNTGELFF. CDR3 DNA sequence: TGTGCCATTACCTCGGGATTAAACACCGGGGAGCTGTTTTTT.

The rearrangement joins TRBV7-2 to TRBJ1-5; D might be TRBD1 (6 bases). The germline V gene has CDR1 SGHTA and CDR2 FQGNSA. V lost 5 bases, J lost 6 bases, and 17 bases lay in between. This CDR3 spans 15 amino acids. The CDR3 DNA reads as TGTGCCAGCAGCACCTCCTACAGGGCCGGTCAGCCCCAGCATTTT. Its protein is CASSTSYRAGQPQHF.

CDR3 sequence (DNA): TGTGCCAGCAGCCTAGCGGGGGGGAACTCCTACGAGCAGTACTTC. Its translation is CASSLAGGNSYEQYF. The rearrangement uses TRBV27 and TRBJ2-7, with 12 bases lining up with TRBD2. With 6 bases clipped from V and 0 bases from J, the junction kept 3 bases outside the gene matches. The CDR3 extends over 15 amino acids. Germline assignment: CDR1 MNHEY and CDR2 SMNVEV (reference sequence).

This chain links TRBV5-8 with TRBJ1-2; no clear D. V was trimmed by 0 bases and J by 13 bases, leaving 10 bases between them. CDR1 is SGHTS and CDR2 is YDEGEE in the germline V gene. The CDR3 totals 11 residues. As DNA, the CDR3 is TGTGCCAGCAGCTTGGGCTTTTACGGCACCTTC. It yields the protein CASSLGFYGTF.

The rearrangement links TRBV19 to TRBJ1-1; D may be TRBD1 (5 bases). CDR1 is LNHDA, CDR2 SQIVND, per germline (reference sequence). The CDR3 runs to 13 residues. Between the trimmed V and J ends, which lost 7 bases and 3 bases, there was a span of 12 bases. The CDR3 is CASTPGWYTEAFF. CDR3 coding DNA: TGTGCCAGTACCCCAGGGTGGTACACTGAAGCTTTCTTT.

V gene TRBV12-3 or TRBV12-4 combines with J gene TRBJ2-5; no reliable D call. The CDR3 has 12 amino acids. V was trimmed by 5 bases and J by 5 bases, leaving 9 bases between them. The CDR3 is CASSPSRETQYF. The CDR3 DNA is TGTGCCAGCAGTCCGTCACGGGAGACCCAGTACTTC.

The V and J genes are TRBV10-3 and TRBJ2-7; 7 nucleotides align to TRBD1. This CDR3 is built from 14 residues. V was pared by 2 bases and J by 5 bases, with 6 bases of the junction left unmatched. CDR1 and CDR2 from the germline V gene are ENHRY and SYGVKD. Written as DNA, the CDR3 is TGTGCCATCAGTGAGACAGGGGTAGAGGACGAGCAGTACTTC. Translated: CAISETGVEDEQYF.

This clone was seen more than once but under ten times. The chain recombines TRBV5-4 with TRBJ2-2; 9 bases agree with TRBD2. Germline lookup yields CDR1 SGHNT and CDR2 YYREEE (reference sequence). Losses at the gene ends were 3 bases for V and 3 bases for J; bases not matched to a gene: 3. This CDR3 region has 15 residues. CDR3 loop: CASSSTSGYTGELFF. CDR3 nucleotides: TGTGCCAGCAGCTCGACTAGCGGCTACACCGGGGAGCTGTTTTTT.

The chain joins TRBV6-2 or TRBV6-3 to TRBJ1-4; 7 bases align to TRBD1. The germline CDR1 and CDR2 sequences are MNHEY and SVGEGT. Losses at the gene ends were 5 bases for V and 5 bases for J; bases not matched to a gene: 8. This CDR3 is built from 15 residues. CDR3 protein: CASSPGQVGNEKLFF. The CDR3 nucleotides are TGTGCCAGCAGTCCCGGACAGGTCGGAAATGAAAAACTGTTTTTT.

CDR3 protein: CSVGVGETQYF. The CDR3 nucleotides are TGCAGCGTAGGGGTGGGGGAGACCCAGTACTTC. This chain uses TRBV29-1 with TRBJ2-5; a possible D gene is TRBD1 (5 bases). Germline CDR1 SQVTM, CDR2 ANQGSEA. The CDR3 runs to 11 residues. The V gene lost 6 bases and the J gene lost 5 bases, with 10 bases spanning the gap.